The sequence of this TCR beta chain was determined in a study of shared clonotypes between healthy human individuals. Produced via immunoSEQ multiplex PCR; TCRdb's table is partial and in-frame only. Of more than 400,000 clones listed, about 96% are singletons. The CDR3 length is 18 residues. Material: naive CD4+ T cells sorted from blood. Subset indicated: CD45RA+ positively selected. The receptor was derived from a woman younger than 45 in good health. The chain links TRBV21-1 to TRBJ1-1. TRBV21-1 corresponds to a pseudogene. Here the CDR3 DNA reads TGTGCCAGCAGCAAAGTTGCCGGTATGACCTGCATGAACACTGAAGCTTTCTTT. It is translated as CASSKVAGMTCMNTEAFF.